Below, one T cell receptor (beta chain) is given with its context. The germline V and J ends were trimmed by 0 bases and 8 bases, with 11 bases remaining between them. Looked up from germline, CDR1 is SGHNT and CDR2 is YYREEE (reference sequence). This CDR3 spans 14 amino acids. This sample was taken from a study of cytomegalovirus exposure and HLA in healthy donors. The repertoire was sequenced with immunoSEQ multiplex PCR; TCRdb's copy has only in-frame clones and lacks some. The data show over 120,000 clones, about 95% seen once. Sequencing was performed on PBMCs. The gene calls are TRBV5-4 and TRBJ1-4; TRBD1 might be the D (5 bases). The clonotype was recovered from a man aged 18 to 29 in good health and CMV-seropositive. DNA of the CDR3: TGTGCCAGCAGCTTGGGGCAGGGAGGAGAAAAACTGTTTTTT. Translated: CASSLGQGGEKLFF. The whole variable domain, filled in from reference TRBV5-4 and TRBJ1-4, reads ETGVTQSPTHLIKTRGQQVTLRCSSQSGHNTVSWYQQALGQGPQFIFQYYREEENGRGNFPPRFSGLQFPNYSSELNVNALELDDSALYLCASSLGQGGEKLFFGSGTQLSVL.